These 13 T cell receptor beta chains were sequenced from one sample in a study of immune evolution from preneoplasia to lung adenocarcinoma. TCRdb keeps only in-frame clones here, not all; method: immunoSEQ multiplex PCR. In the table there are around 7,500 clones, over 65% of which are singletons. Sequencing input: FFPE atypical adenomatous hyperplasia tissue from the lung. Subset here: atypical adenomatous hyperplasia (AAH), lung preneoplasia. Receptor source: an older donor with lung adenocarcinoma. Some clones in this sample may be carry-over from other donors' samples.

DNA for the CDR3: TGTGCCTGGAGCCTCCCTGGGGGCATGAACACTGAAGCTTTCTTT. Amino acid sequence: CAWSLPGGMNTEAFF. The chain has TRBV30 and TRBJ1-1; perhaps TRBD1 as D (6 bases). Trimming stripped 3 bases from V and 0 bases from J, with 14 bases between. The CDR3 contains 15 residues. Germline lookup yields CDR1 GTSNPN and CDR2 SVGIG (reference sequence).

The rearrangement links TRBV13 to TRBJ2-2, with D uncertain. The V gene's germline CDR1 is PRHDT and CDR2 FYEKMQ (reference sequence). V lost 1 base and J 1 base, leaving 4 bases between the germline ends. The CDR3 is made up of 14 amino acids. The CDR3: CASSLARNTGELFF. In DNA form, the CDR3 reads TGTGCCAGCAGCTTAGCCAGGAACACCGGGGAGCTGTTTTTT. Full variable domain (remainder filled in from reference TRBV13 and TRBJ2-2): AAGVIQSPRHLIKEKRETATLKCYPIPRHDTVYWYQQGPGQDPQFLISFYEKMQSDKGSIPDRFSAQQFSDYHSELNMSSLELGDSALYFCASSLARNTGELFFGEGSRLTVL.

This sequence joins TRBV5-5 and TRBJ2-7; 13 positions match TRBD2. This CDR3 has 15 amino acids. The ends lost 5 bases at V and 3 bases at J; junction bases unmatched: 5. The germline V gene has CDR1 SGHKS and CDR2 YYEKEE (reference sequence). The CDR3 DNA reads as TGTGCCAGCAGACTCGGGACTAGCGGGAACTACGAGCAGTACTTC. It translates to CASRLGTSGNYEQYF.

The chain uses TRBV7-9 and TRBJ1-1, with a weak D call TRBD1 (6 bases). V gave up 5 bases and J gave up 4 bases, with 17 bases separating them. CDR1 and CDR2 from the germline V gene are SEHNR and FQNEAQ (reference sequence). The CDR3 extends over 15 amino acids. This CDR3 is CASSHPSGGGTEAFF. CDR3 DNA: TGTGCCAGCAGCCACCCGAGTGGAGGGGGCACTGAAGCTTTCTTT.

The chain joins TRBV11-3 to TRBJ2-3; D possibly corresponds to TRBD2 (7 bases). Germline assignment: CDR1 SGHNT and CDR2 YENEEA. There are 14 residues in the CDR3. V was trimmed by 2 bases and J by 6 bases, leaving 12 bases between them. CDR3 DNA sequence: TGTGCCAGCAGCTTACGGGGGGCGGCCGATACGCAGTATTTT. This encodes CASSLRGAADTQYF.

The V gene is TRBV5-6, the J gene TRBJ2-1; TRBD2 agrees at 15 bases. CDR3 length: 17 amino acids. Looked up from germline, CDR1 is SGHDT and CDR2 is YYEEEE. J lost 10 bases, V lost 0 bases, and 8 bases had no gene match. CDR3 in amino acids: CASSLDGLAGGLWEQFF. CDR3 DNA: TGTGCCAGCAGCTTGGACGGACTAGCGGGAGGGCTTTGGGAGCAGTTCTTC.

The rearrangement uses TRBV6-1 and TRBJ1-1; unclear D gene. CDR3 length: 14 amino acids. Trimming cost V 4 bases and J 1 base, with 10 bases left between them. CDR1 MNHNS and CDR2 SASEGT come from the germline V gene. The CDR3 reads CASSGRTGNTEAFF. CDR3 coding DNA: TGTGCCAGCAGTGGTCGGACGGGGAACACTGAAGCTTTCTTT.

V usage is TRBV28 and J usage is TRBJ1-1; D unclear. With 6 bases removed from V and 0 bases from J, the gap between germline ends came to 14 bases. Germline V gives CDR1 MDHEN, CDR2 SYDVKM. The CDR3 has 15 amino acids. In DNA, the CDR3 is TGTGCCAGCAGCCCCCCACGGAGCATGAACACTGAAGCTTTCTTT. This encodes CASSPPRSMNTEAFF.

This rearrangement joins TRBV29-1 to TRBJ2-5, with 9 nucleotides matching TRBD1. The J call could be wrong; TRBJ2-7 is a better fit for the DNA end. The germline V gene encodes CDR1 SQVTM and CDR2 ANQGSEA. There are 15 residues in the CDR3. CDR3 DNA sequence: TGCAGCGTTATCCACAGGGGGCCGAGCTCCTACGAGCAGTACTTC. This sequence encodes CSVIHRGPSSYEQYF.

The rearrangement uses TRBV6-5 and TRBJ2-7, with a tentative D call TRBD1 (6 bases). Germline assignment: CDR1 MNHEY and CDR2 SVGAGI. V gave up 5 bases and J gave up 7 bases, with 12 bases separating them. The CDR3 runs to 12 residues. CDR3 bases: TGTGCCAGCAGTCCCAGGGGTCGGGAGCAGTACTTC. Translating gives CASSPRGREQYF.

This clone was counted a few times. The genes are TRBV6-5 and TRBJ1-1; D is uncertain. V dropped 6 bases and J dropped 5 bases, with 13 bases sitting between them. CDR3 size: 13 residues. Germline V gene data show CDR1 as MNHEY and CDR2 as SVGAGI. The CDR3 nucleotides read TGTGCCAGCAGCCGCGAGGGAAGGACTGAAGCTTTCTTT. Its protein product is CASSREGRTEAFF.

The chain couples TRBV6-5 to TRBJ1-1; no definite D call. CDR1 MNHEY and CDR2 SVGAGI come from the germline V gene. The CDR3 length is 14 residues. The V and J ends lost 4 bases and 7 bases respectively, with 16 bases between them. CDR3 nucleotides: TGTGCCAGCAGTTCTTCCTCGGGCCCTGGTGAAGCTTTCTTT. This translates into CASSSSSGPGEAFF.

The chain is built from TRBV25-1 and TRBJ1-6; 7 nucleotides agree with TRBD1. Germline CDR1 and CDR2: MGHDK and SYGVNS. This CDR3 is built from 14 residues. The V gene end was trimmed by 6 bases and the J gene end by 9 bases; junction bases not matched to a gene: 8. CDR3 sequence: CASREQGSGSPLHF. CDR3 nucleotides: TGTGCCAGCAGAGAACAGGGGTCGGGTTCACCCCTCCACTTT.